The 5 T cell receptor beta chains in this list originate from one sample, sequenced in a study of blood T cell repertoires in COVID-19 (dated by TCRdb to about 2020). The receptor library was made with the immunoSEQ multiplex PCR assay. TCRdb retrieved this table from immuneACCESS and kept in-frame rearrangements only. Not all clones are present; in checked studies, unresolved V genes account for under half, and no reason is known for the remainder. This sample comprises around 270,000 clones, more than 75% of them detected only once. 2.3% of the sample comes from the top ten. Sequenced: peripheral blood. Source of these receptors: a woman aged 45-65 years with acute or convalescent COVID-19.

This clone has a single count. CDR3 in amino acids: CASSLTYRDEQYF. The CDR3 nucleotides are TGTGCCAGCAGTCTAACCTACAGGGACGAGCAGTACTTC. The V gene is TRBV28, the J gene TRBJ2-7, with D perhaps matching TRBD1 (6 bases). Germline lookup yields CDR1 MDHEN and CDR2 SYDVKM. The CDR3 sequence is 13 residues long. V gave up 5 bases and J gave up 5 bases, with 13 bases separating them.

Comments on this clone: Other DNA sequences in the same sample also yield this CDR3. The chain links TRBV30 to TRBJ1-5; D not certain. Deletions cut 3 bases from V and 2 bases from J, with 8 bases between. The CDR3 consists of 13 residues. CDR1 and CDR2 from the germline V gene are GTSNPN and SVGIG (reference sequence). CDR3 residues: CAWSDRGNQPQHF. In nucleotides, the CDR3 is TGTGCCTGGAGCGACCGGGGCAATCAGCCCCAGCATTTT. Full variable domain (rest looked up from reference TRBV30 and TRBJ1-5): SQTIHQWPATLVQPVGSPLSLECTVEGTSNPNLYWYRQAAGRGLQLLFYSVGIGQISSEVPQNLSASRPQDRQFILSSKKLLLSDSGFYLCAWSDRGNQPQHFGDGTRLSIL.

This chain links TRBV6-2 or TRBV6-3 with TRBJ2-3, with TRBD2 identical over 10 bases. This CDR3 contains 17 residues. The germline V gene encodes CDR1 MNHEY and CDR2 SVGEGT. The junction had 9 bases not matched to a gene; V was cut back by 2 bases and J by 4 bases. The CDR3: CASSYVLAGDFADTQYF. CDR3 sequence (DNA): TGTGCCAGCAGTTACGTGCTAGCGGGAGATTTCGCAGATACGCAGTATTTT.

CDR3 amino acids: CASRRGTGNNSPLHF. CDR3 DNA: TGTGCCAGCAGGAGGGGGACAGGGAATAATTCACCCCTCCACTTT. J is TRBJ1-6 and V is TRBV6-4; TRBD1 aligns across 9 bases. Germline-derived CDR1 and CDR2 are MRHNA and SNTAGT. The CDR3 is made up of 15 amino acids. After removal of 6 bases from V and 5 bases from J, the junction contained 5 bases not matched to a gene.

This clone has just one count. The chain joins TRBV6-1 to TRBJ2-7; 10 nucleotides line up with TRBD1. Per the germline V gene, CDR1 is MNHNS and CDR2 is SASEGT. Trimming at V came to 3 bases and at J to 5 bases, leaving 7 bases not matched to a gene. CDR3 length equals 15 residues. CDR3 sequence: CASSELRDRGNEQYF. The DNA for the CDR3 is TGTGCCAGCAGTGAGCTCCGGGACAGGGGTAACGAGCAGTACTTC.